These T cell receptor beta chains were read from a single sample in a study of T cell repertoires in MIS-A myocarditis. TCRdb's table, derived via immunoSEQ multiplex PCR, lists solely in-frame clones and lacks some. The sample holds thousands of clones, approximately 81% seen once. The sequenced sample was right inferior lung lobe tissue obtained at autopsy. These receptors all stem from a man between 18 and 35 years old with fulminant myocarditis from multisystem inflammatory syndrome in adults (MIS-A) after COVID-19. The CDR3 runs from the conserved cysteine through the conserved F or W. The D gene is left open where the match is weak. Clone size appears in some rows only: once, few, many, or a class for an expanded clone.

CDR3aa: CASSLRGQGARDTEAFF
CDR3nt: TGTGCCAGCAGCCTGCGAGGACAGGGGGCGAGAGACACTGAAGCTTTCTTT
abundance: NA
j_gene: TRBJ1-1
v_gene: TRBV28
d_gene: TRBD1

CDR3aa: CASSLGTGHIQYF
CDR3nt: TGCGCCAGCAGCCTCGGGACAGGGCACATTCAGTACTTC
abundance: NA
j_gene: TRBJ2-4
v_gene: TRBV5-1
d_gene: TRBD1

CDR3aa: CASSPPVRGDYNEQFF
CDR3nt: TGTGCCAGCTCACCACCGGTTCGGGGGGACTACAATGAGCAGTTCTTC
abundance: few
j_gene: TRBJ2-1
v_gene: TRBV18
d_gene: TRBD2

CDR3aa: CASSLDQGAGGYGYTF
CDR3nt: TGTGCCAGCAGCTTAGATCAGGGGGCAGGGGGCTATGGCTACACCTTC
abundance: large
j_gene: TRBJ1-2
v_gene: TRBV11-2
d_gene: TRBD1

CDR3aa: CASSLGGDQPQHF
CDR3nt: TGTGCCAGCAGCTTAGGGGGGGATCAGCCCCAGCATTTT
abundance: NA
j_gene: TRBJ1-5
v_gene: TRBV11-2
d_gene: NA

CDR3aa: CATSQEVGGYTF
CDR3nt: TGTGCCACCAGTCAGGAGGTGGGCGGCTACACCTTC
abundance: NA
j_gene: TRBJ1-2
v_gene: TRBV15
d_gene: NA

CDR3aa: CASSFLLAASSYEQYF
CDR3nt: TGTGCCAGCAGCTTCTTACTAGCGGCAAGCTCCTACGAGCAGTACTTC
abundance: once
j_gene: TRBJ2-7
v_gene: TRBV7-8
d_gene: TRBD2

CDR3aa: CASSSGFQGWNEKLFF
CDR3nt: TGTGCCAGCAGCTCTGGTTTCCAGGGTTGGAATGAAAAACTGTTTTTT
abundance: NA
j_gene: TRBJ1-4
v_gene: TRBV7-9
d_gene: NA

CDR3aa: CASSLDRNYEQYF
CDR3nt: TGCGCCAGCAGCTTGGACAGAAACTACGAGCAGTACTTC
abundance: NA
j_gene: TRBJ2-7
v_gene: TRBV5-1
d_gene: NA

CDR3aa: CASSVGQGRNTEAFF
CDR3nt: TGTGCCAGCAGTGTAGGCCAGGGCCGGAACACTGAAGCTTTCTTT
abundance: NA
j_gene: TRBJ1-1
v_gene: TRBV2
d_gene: NA

CDR3aa: CASSFPGSSEQFF
CDR3nt: TGTGCCAGTAGTTTCCCGGGTAGCTCTGAGCAGTTCTTC
abundance: NA
j_gene: TRBJ2-1
v_gene: TRBV19
d_gene: NA

CDR3aa: CAISLAGGPGEQFF
CDR3nt: TGTGCCATCAGCCTAGCGGGAGGGCCAGGGGAGCAGTTCTTC
abundance: NA
j_gene: TRBJ2-1
v_gene: TRBV10-3
d_gene: TRBD2

CDR3aa: CASSPTTAYGYTF
CDR3nt: TGTGCCAGCAGCCCTACGACAGCCTATGGCTACACCTTC
abundance: NA
j_gene: TRBJ1-2
v_gene: TRBV5-4
d_gene: NA

CDR3aa: CASSLDGRESSYEQYF
CDR3nt: TGTGCCAGCAGCTTAGACGGGAGGGAGAGCTCCTACGAGCAGTACTTC
abundance: few
j_gene: TRBJ2-7
v_gene: TRBV7-2
d_gene: TRBD2

CDR3aa: CASSLDRANQPQHF
CDR3nt: TGTGCCAGCAGCCTGGACAGGGCTAATCAGCCCCAGCATTTT
abundance: NA
j_gene: TRBJ1-5
v_gene: TRBV7-2
d_gene: TRBD1

CDR3aa: CASSLTAVGTEAFF
CDR3nt: TGTGCCAGCAGCTTGACGGCAGTCGGCACTGAAGCTTTCTTT
abundance: NA
j_gene: TRBJ1-1
v_gene: TRBV5-6
d_gene: NA

CDR3aa: CASSYDREYEKLFF
CDR3nt: TGTGCCAGCAGTTACGACAGGGAGTATGAAAAACTGTTTTTT
abundance: NA
j_gene: TRBJ1-4
v_gene: TRBV6-6
d_gene: TRBD1

CDR3aa: CASSQPDILYGYTF
CDR3nt: TGTGCCAGCAGCCAGCCGGACATCCTCTATGGCTACACCTTC
abundance: NA
j_gene: TRBJ1-2
v_gene: TRBV3-1/TRBV3-2
d_gene: NA

CDR3aa: CACGSYEQYF
CDR3nt: TGTGCCTGCGGCTCCTACGAGCAGTACTTC
abundance: NA
j_gene: TRBJ2-7
v_gene: TRBV6-5
d_gene: NA

CDR3aa: CASSRGASGTQETQYF
CDR3nt: TGTGCCAGCAGCCGGGGGGCTAGCGGGACACAAGAGACCCAGTACTTC
abundance: NA
j_gene: TRBJ2-5
v_gene: TRBV9
d_gene: TRBD2

CDR3aa: CATSDLRGLGYTF
CDR3nt: TGTGCCACCAGTGACCTCAGGGGGCTCGGCTACACCTTC
abundance: NA
j_gene: TRBJ1-2
v_gene: TRBV24-1
d_gene: TRBD1

CDR3aa: CASSPMFATNEKLFF
CDR3nt: TGTGCCAGCTCCCCCATGTTTGCAACTAATGAAAAACTGTTTTTT
abundance: NA
j_gene: TRBJ1-4
v_gene: TRBV7-8
d_gene: NA

CDR3aa: CASSSGTATYEQYF
CDR3nt: TGCGCCAGCAGCAGTGGGACGGCGACCTACGAGCAGTACTTC
abundance: NA
j_gene: TRBJ2-7
v_gene: TRBV5-1
d_gene: NA

CDR3aa: CASSDGLSTHNEKLFF
CDR3nt: TGTGCCAGCAGTGACGGCCTCTCAACACATAATGAAAAACTGTTTTTT
abundance: NA
j_gene: TRBJ1-4
v_gene: TRBV28
d_gene: NA

CDR3aa: CASATKKAQYF
CDR3nt: TGTGCCAGCGCAACCAAAAAGGCCCAGTACTTC
abundance: NA
j_gene: TRBJ2-5
v_gene: TRBV12-3/TRBV12-4
d_gene: NA

CDR3aa: CAWSYLPTGGRNEQFF
CDR3nt: TGTGCCTGGAGCTACCTCCCAACGGGGGGGCGTAATGAGCAGTTCTTC
abundance: NA
j_gene: TRBJ2-1
v_gene: TRBV30
d_gene: TRBD2

CDR3aa: CASSLGTGGEFSYGYTF
CDR3nt: TGTGCCAGCAGCTTAGGGACAGGGGGGGAGTTTAGCTATGGCTACACCTTC
abundance: NA
j_gene: TRBJ1-2
v_gene: TRBV11-2
d_gene: TRBD1

CDR3aa: CASSPSRDAPREVSQETQYF
CDR3nt: TGTGCCAGCTCACCAAGCAGGGACGCTCCCCGGGAGGTTAGCCAAGAGACCCAGTACTTC
abundance: once
j_gene: TRBJ2-5
v_gene: TRBV18
d_gene: TRBD2

CDR3aa: CSVEGFGRLGPEAFF
CDR3nt: TGCAGCGTTGAAGGGTTTGGCAGGCTGGGCCCGGAAGCTTTCTTT
abundance: NA
j_gene: TRBJ1-1
v_gene: TRBV29-1
d_gene: NA

CDR3aa: CASSLDLGPNETQYF
CDR3nt: TGTGCCAGCAGCTTAGATCTGGGACCGAACGAGACCCAGTACTTC
abundance: NA
j_gene: TRBJ2-5
v_gene: TRBV11-2
d_gene: NA

CDR3aa: CASSPDRSYGYTF
CDR3nt: TGTGCCAGCAGCCCGGACAGAAGCTATGGCTACACCTTC
abundance: few
j_gene: TRBJ1-2
v_gene: TRBV5-6
d_gene: NA

CDR3aa: CAWSVDGGYGFF
CDR3nt: TGTGCCTGGAGTGTGGATGGAGGATATGGGTTTTTT
abundance: NA
j_gene: TRBJ1-4
v_gene: TRBV30
d_gene: NA

CDR3aa: CASSSTSGGQLPYNEQFF
CDR3nt: TGTGCCAGCAGCTCGACTAGCGGGGGGCAACTCCCGTACAATGAGCAGTTCTTC
abundance: NA
j_gene: TRBJ2-1
v_gene: TRBV5-4
d_gene: TRBD2

CDR3aa: CASSPWLDEQFF
CDR3nt: TGTGCCAGCTCTCCGTGGTTGGATGAGCAGTTCTTC
abundance: NA
j_gene: TRBJ2-1
v_gene: TRBV18
d_gene: NA

CDR3aa: CASSARPDSIQAFF
CDR3nt: TGTGCCAGCAGCGCCCGCCCAGACTCAATACAAGCTTTCTTT
abundance: NA
j_gene: TRBJ1-1
v_gene: TRBV9
d_gene: NA

CDR3aa: CASSQYVYEAFF
CDR3nt: TGTGCCAGCAGCCAATATGTCTACGAAGCTTTCTTT
abundance: NA
j_gene: TRBJ1-1
v_gene: TRBV5-8
d_gene: NA

CDR3aa: CASPAGYEAFF
CDR3nt: TGTGCCAGCCCAGCCGGTTATGAAGCTTTCTTT
abundance: NA
j_gene: TRBJ1-1
v_gene: TRBV6-5
d_gene: NA

CDR3aa: CASSFGDQNTEAFF
CDR3nt: TGCGCCAGCAGCTTCGGGGATCAGAACACTGAAGCTTTCTTT
abundance: NA
j_gene: TRBJ1-1
v_gene: TRBV5-1
d_gene: NA

CDR3aa: CASSLSGRYYGYTF
CDR3nt: TGTGCCAGCAGTTTGTCAGGCAGGTACTATGGCTACACCTTC
abundance: NA
j_gene: TRBJ1-2
v_gene: TRBV6-5
d_gene: NA

CDR3aa: CASRTSGHTDTQYF
CDR3nt: TGTGCCAGCAGGACTAGCGGGCACACAGATACGCAGTATTTT
abundance: NA
j_gene: TRBJ2-3
v_gene: TRBV28
d_gene: TRBD2

CDR3aa: CASRSNRNTGELFF
CDR3nt: TGCGCCAGCCGATCGAACAGGAACACCGGGGAGCTGTTTTTT
abundance: few
j_gene: TRBJ2-2
v_gene: TRBV10-1
d_gene: NA

CDR3aa: CASGEPGQGYNEQFF
CDR3nt: TGCGCCAGCGGAGAACCGGGACAGGGATACAATGAGCAGTTCTTC
abundance: once
j_gene: TRBJ2-1
v_gene: TRBV5-1
d_gene: TRBD1

CDR3aa: CASSLLTMGEQYF
CDR3nt: TGCGCCAGCAGCCTACTTACGATGGGGGAGCAGTACTTC
abundance: NA
j_gene: TRBJ2-7
v_gene: TRBV4-1
d_gene: NA

CDR3aa: CASSLGDTQYF
CDR3nt: TGTGCCAGCAGCTTAGGAGATACGCAGTATTTT
abundance: NA
j_gene: TRBJ2-3
v_gene: TRBV11-2
d_gene: NA

CDR3aa: CASRVAKRATDTQYF
CDR3nt: TGTGCCAGCAGGGTAGCGAAAAGGGCCACAGATACGCAGTATTTT
abundance: NA
j_gene: TRBJ2-3
v_gene: TRBV2
d_gene: NA

CDR3aa: CASSYSMWAGEAFF
CDR3nt: TGTGCCAGCAGTTACTCGATGTGGGCGGGTGAAGCTTTCTTT
abundance: NA
j_gene: TRBJ1-1
v_gene: TRBV6-5
d_gene: NA

CDR3aa: CASSSPDRDNEQFF
CDR3nt: TGTGCCAGCAGCTCACCCGATCGGGACAATGAGCAGTTCTTC
abundance: NA
j_gene: TRBJ2-1
v_gene: TRBV7-3
d_gene: NA

CDR3aa: CASSYSPGEAFF
CDR3nt: TGTGCCAGCAGTTACTCGCCAGGGGAGGCTTTCTTT
abundance: NA
j_gene: TRBJ1-1
v_gene: TRBV6-5
d_gene: NA

CDR3aa: CASSEGSYQPQHF
CDR3nt: TGTGCCAGCAGTGAAGGGTCATATCAGCCCCAGCATTTT
abundance: NA
j_gene: TRBJ1-5
v_gene: TRBV2
d_gene: NA

CDR3aa: CASNPGGLWNEQFF
CDR3nt: TGTGCCAGCAACCCAGGGGGCCTTTGGAATGAGCAGTTCTTC
abundance: NA
j_gene: TRBJ2-1
v_gene: TRBV6-5
d_gene: TRBD1